Following are 11 T cell receptor beta chains from one sample sequenced in a study of beta chain features in type 1 diabetes. General study results and limits: In every one of the four CD4+ subsets, TCRB CDR3s were moderately but significantly shorter in Type 1 diabetes patients.

Of the isolated RNA, all was reverse transcribed, and so the sequenced material was expressed TCRB transcripts. The table came from immunoSEQ multiplex PCR; TCRdb's copy has only in-frame clones and leaves some out. The sample has 250,000 to 300,000 clones; 24% are singletons. Antigens for these TCRs are unknown. The sequenced material came from naive CD4+ T cells from blood. The receptors derive from a woman between 25 and 40 years old with type 1 diabetes.

The table lists this clone with a few counts. The chain joins TRBV28 to TRBJ2-1; the D gene is possibly TRBD1 (6 bases). Germline CDR1 reads MDHEN; CDR2 reads SYDVKM. The CDR3 runs to 11 residues. V lost 4 bases and J 15 bases, leaving 13 bases between the germline ends. In DNA, the CDR3 is TGTGCCAGCAGTTATTCAGGGGTTAGGTTCTTC. Translated: CASSYSGVRFF. Variable domain in full (rest from reference TRBV28 and TRBJ2-1): DVKVTQSSRYLVKRTGEKVFLECVQDMDHENMFWYRQDPGLGLRLIYFSYDVKMKEKGDIPEGYSVSREKKERFSLILESASTNQTSMYLCASSYSGVRFFGPGTRLTVL.

The chain carries TRBV18 and TRBJ2-7; TRBD2 might be the D (6 bases). Germline V gives CDR1 KGHSH, CDR2 LQKENI. V was clipped by 1 base and J by 0 bases, with 13 bases between them. The CDR3 loop spans 16 amino acids. The CDR3 spells CASSPLGGRTSYEQYF. The CDR3 DNA reads as TGTGCCAGCTCACCACTAGGAGGGAGGACCTCCTACGAGCAGTACTTC. Complete variable domain (other parts from reference TRBV18 and TRBJ2-7): NAGVMQNPRHLVRRRGQEARLRCSPMKGHSHVYWYRQLPEEGLKFMVYLQKENIIDESGMPKERFSAEFPKEGPSILRIQQVVRGDSAAYFCASSPLGGRTSYEQYFGPGTRLTVT.

The genes are TRBV19 and TRBJ2-7; a weak D match, TRBD2 (6 bases). Germline lookup yields CDR1 LNHDA and CDR2 SQIVND (reference sequence). The length of the CDR3 is 16 residues. Trimming pared 4 bases from V and 1 base from J, leaving 17 bases between. CDR3 residues: CASSNTHSGSSYEQYF. In DNA, the CDR3 is TGTGCCAGTAGTAATACCCATAGCGGATCTTCCTACGAGCAGTACTTC.

This clone was seen a few times. This chain connects TRBV4-1 to TRBJ2-7, with 7 positions matching TRBD2. The CDR3 is 15 amino acids. With 2 bases clipped from V and 2 bases from J, the junction kept 6 bases outside the gene matches. In germline, CDR1 is MGHRA, CDR2 YSYEKL. This chain's CDR3 is CASSQRSSGTYEQYF. As DNA, the CDR3 is TGCGCCAGCAGCCAAAGGTCTAGCGGAACCTACGAGCAGTACTTC.

The gene calls are TRBV18 and TRBJ2-5; 10 nucleotides agree with TRBD2. Germline V CDR1 and CDR2: KGHSH, LQKENI. The J segment lost 13 bases and the V segment lost 3 bases, leaving 8 bases of the junction unmatched. The CDR3 runs to 13 residues. The CDR3 DNA sequence: TGTGCCAGCTCACCCGGACTAGCGGAGGCCCTGTACTTC. This codes for CASSPGLAEALYF.

This clone was observed a few times. Other DNA sequences in the sample encode the same CDR3. The chain joins TRBV30 to TRBJ1-1; D remains ambiguous. In germline, CDR1 is GTSNPN, CDR2 SVGIG (reference sequence). This CDR3 is built from 13 residues. Trimming took off 0 bases at V and 1 base at J, with 6 bases between the two ends. In DNA, the CDR3 is TGTGCCTGGAGTGTACAAGAGAACACTGAAGCTTTCTTT. It translates to CAWSVQENTEAFF.

This clone was seen a few times. This chain links TRBV7-2 with TRBJ2-3, with TRBD2 identical over 10 bases. Germline CDR1 reads SGHTA; CDR2 reads FQGNSA. The CDR3 runs 17 residues. The J segment lost 4 bases and the V segment lost 1 base, leaving 8 bases of the junction unmatched. In nucleotides, the CDR3 is TGTGCCAGCAGCTTAGTCCTAGCGGGAGATCTAGCAGATACGCAGTATTTT. It yields the protein CASSLVLAGDLADTQYF.

This clone was detected only a few times. The J gene is TRBJ2-4, the V gene TRBV5-1, with D possibly matching TRBD2 (5 bases). The CDR3 has 14 amino acids. Germline lookup yields CDR1 SGHRS and CDR2 YFSETQ. The V and J ends lost 4 bases and 5 bases respectively, with 13 bases between them. CDR3 DNA sequence: TGCGCCAGCAGCCCGGATCGGGGTGAAAACATTCAGTACTTC. Translation gives CASSPDRGENIQYF.

This chain connects TRBV5-8 to TRBJ1-4, with a possible D match to TRBD1 (6 bases). Germline values: CDR1 SGHTS, CDR2 YDEGEE. Trimming pared 6 bases from V and 8 bases from J, leaving 20 bases between. The CDR3 extends over 15 amino acids. CDR3 protein: CASTSSEGDWEKLFF. Here the CDR3 DNA reads TGTGCCAGCACCTCGTCCGAGGGGGATTGGGAAAAACTGTTTTTT.

This sequence joins TRBV30 and TRBJ1-2; no clear D. CDR3 length equals 11 residues. Germline V CDR1 and CDR2: GTSNPN, SVGIG (reference sequence). V was trimmed by 1 base and J by 8 bases, leaving 8 bases between them. This chain's CDR3 is CAWSDQYGYTF. The CDR3, as DNA: TGTGCCTGGAGTGATCAGTACGGCTACACCTTC.

This clone came up a few times. The chain couples TRBV18 to TRBJ1-1, with a weak D call TRBD1 (5 bases). V gave up 3 bases and J gave up 4 bases, with 24 bases separating them. The CDR3 runs 18 residues. Per germline, CDR1 KGHSH and CDR2 LQKENI. This CDR3 reads CASSPPQGTLNVITEAFF. In DNA form, the CDR3 reads TGTGCCAGCTCACCTCCCCAGGGAACCTTAAATGTCATCACTGAAGCTTTCTTT.